One sample yielded the 20 T cell receptor beta chains listed below, sequenced in a study of control samples from healthy donors and cancer patients. Sequencing was performed with immunoSEQ multiplex PCR; in TCRdb, only in-frame clones are kept and a portion is missing. Among 50,000 to 70,000 clones listed, over 75% were seen once. The source material was blood. The source is a man over 45 in good health.

The chain is built from TRBV13 and TRBJ2-5; 9 bases are shared with TRBD1. The CDR3 has 17 residues. Trimming cost V 1 base and J 2 bases; bases outside gene matches: 8. Per germline, CDR1 PRHDT and CDR2 FYEKMQ (reference sequence). Here the CDR3 DNA reads TGTGCCAGCAGCTTAGAATTTGGACAGGGGCTTCAAGAGACCCAGTACTTC. Residues: CASSLEFGQGLQETQYF.

V gene TRBV27 combines with J gene TRBJ2-7, with D perhaps matching TRBD1 or TRBD2 (6 bases each). The CDR3 has 14 residues. In germline, CDR1 is MNHEY, CDR2 SMNVEV (reference sequence). V lost 4 bases, J lost 4 bases, and 14 bases lay in between. The CDR3 DNA reads TGTGCCAGCAGTTGGGCGGGACAAGTTTACGAGCAGTACTTC. Translation gives CASSWAGQVYEQYF.

This chain's CDR3 is CASRNYNEQFF. The CDR3, as DNA: TGTGCCAGTAGGAACTACAATGAGCAGTTCTTC. The chain employs TRBV19 and TRBJ2-1; D call uncertain. CDR1 and CDR2 (germline): LNHDA, SQIVND (reference sequence). The CDR3 covers 11 residues. The V and J ends lost 6 bases and 3 bases respectively, with 3 bases between them.

A word on this clone: The junction and the germline gene differ at one end; a read error may be behind it. The rearrangement joins TRBV6-5 to TRBJ1-4; 9 bases are shared with TRBD1. The CDR3 runs 16 residues. Germline V CDR1 and CDR2: MNHEY, SVGAGI. The CDR3 region is CASSYTVTGGNGKLFF. The CDR3 DNA reads TGTGCCAGCAGTTACACCGTAACAGGGGGCAATGGAAAACTGTTTTTT.

This clone has more than one count but fewer than ten. This sequence joins TRBV9 and TRBJ2-7; TRBD2 matches at 12 bases. The V gene end was trimmed by 1 base and the J gene end by 9 bases; junction bases not matched to a gene: 2. This CDR3 contains 13 residues. Germline V CDR1 and CDR2: SGDLS, YYNGEE. In DNA, the CDR3 is TGTGCCAGCAGCGTACTAGCGGGAGGGTGGCAGTACTTC. This sequence encodes CASSVLAGGWQYF.

In this sample, this clone turned up a few times. This chain joins TRBV4-1 and TRBJ2-1; either TRBD1 or TRBD2 may fit D (5 bases each). Germline V CDR1 and CDR2: MGHRA, YSYEKL. The CDR3 length is 16 residues. Trimming removed 1 base at V and 1 base at J, with 11 bases between. The CDR3 sequence: CASSQAGPGSYNEQFF. The CDR3 coding sequence is TGCGCCAGCAGCCAAGCGGGACCGGGGTCCTACAATGAGCAGTTCTTC.

The rearrangement joins TRBV2 to TRBJ1-4; D possibly corresponds to TRBD1 (5 bases). Trimming took 7 bases from V and 3 from J, leaving 12 bases between them. Per the germline V gene, CDR1 is SNHLY and CDR2 is FYNNEI. The CDR3 extends over 14 amino acids. The CDR3: CASIQGVANEKLFF. The CDR3 coding sequence is TGTGCCAGCATTCAGGGTGTAGCTAATGAAAAACTGTTTTTT.

The chain combines TRBV24-1 with TRBJ2-3; D is unclear. V was clipped by 5 bases and J by 6 bases, with 8 bases between them. Germline V gives CDR1 KGHDR, CDR2 SFDVKD. This CDR3 has 12 amino acids. For the CDR3, the DNA is TGTGCCACCAGTGGGCCGGGCGATACGCAGTATTTT. Amino acid sequence: CATSGPGDTQYF.

The chain combines TRBV10-3 with TRBJ2-7; 7 bases agree with TRBD1. The CDR3 is 14 residues long. The junction had 3 bases not matched to a gene; V was cut back by 0 bases and J by 4 bases. From germline, CDR1 is ENHRY and CDR2 SYGVKD. CDR3 sequence (DNA): TGTGCCATCAGTGAGTCAACAGGGGATTACGAGCAGTACTTC. This gives the protein CAISESTGDYEQYF.

The chain employs TRBV7-2 and TRBJ2-3; the match to TRBD2 covers 13 bases. The CDR3 runs to 17 residues. V was pared by 4 bases and J by 5 bases, with 9 bases of the junction left unmatched. Germline-derived CDR1 and CDR2 are SGHTA and FQGNSA. CDR3 residues: CASSSGLAGVLGDTQYF. The CDR3 DNA reads TGTGCCAGCAGCTCAGGACTAGCGGGAGTGTTGGGAGATACGCAGTATTTT.

V usage is TRBV6-5 and J usage is TRBJ2-1; tentative D call: TRBD2 (8 bases). The CDR3 runs 15 residues. Germline V gene lookup returns CDR1 MNHEY and CDR2 SVGAGI. V lost 0 bases, J lost 9 bases, and 15 bases lay in between. In nucleotides, the CDR3 is TGTGCCAGCAGTTACTCCTCGGGAGGGGGCGGTGAGCAGTTCTTC. The encoded protein is CASSYSSGGGGEQFF.

The genes are TRBV7-9 and TRBJ2-5; TRBD2 matches at 8 bases. The CDR3 is made up of 13 amino acids. The V and J ends lost 3 bases and 5 bases, in that order; junction bases with no gene match: 2. Germline values: CDR1 SEHNR, CDR2 FQNEAQ (reference sequence). The DNA for the CDR3 is TGTGCCAGCAGCTTTAGCGGGAAGGAGACCCAGTACTTC. Translation: CASSFSGKETQYF.

The J gene is TRBJ1-2, the V gene TRBV5-6, with a tentative D call TRBD1 (5 bases). The CDR3 spans 14 residues. Trimming removed 4 bases from V and 2 bases from J, with 12 bases in between. Germline CDR1 reads SGHDT; CDR2 reads YYEEEE. The CDR3 sequence: CASSPSGANYGYTF. DNA of the CDR3: TGTGCCAGCAGCCCGAGTGGGGCAAACTATGGCTACACCTTC.

V usage is TRBV30 and J usage is TRBJ2-7, with TRBD1 as a possible D gene (5 bases). The V and J ends lost 3 bases and 0 bases respectively, with 12 bases between them. CDR1 GTSNPN and CDR2 SVGIG come from the germline V gene (reference sequence). The CDR3 spans 14 residues. CDR3 sequence (DNA): TGTGCCTGGAGAGGGGCTGGAAGCTCCTACGAGCAGTACTTC. Translated, it gives CAWRGAGSSYEQYF.

The chain couples TRBV27 to TRBJ2-3; D is uncertain. V was trimmed by 3 bases and J by 1 base, leaving 5 bases between them. Germline CDR1 MNHEY, CDR2 SMNVEV (reference sequence). The CDR3 spans 13 residues. CDR3 region: CASSFTRTDTQYF. The CDR3 region has the DNA TGTGCCAGCAGTTTTACTCGCACAGATACGCAGTATTTT.

This chain's CDR3 is CASSQDRGLARGGEQFF. CDR3 bases: TGCGCCAGCAGCCAAGATAGAGGACTAGCGCGAGGAGGGGAGCAGTTCTTC. The rearrangement uses TRBV4-3 and TRBJ2-1, with TRBD2 matching over 9 bases. The CDR3 loop spans 17 amino acids. Losses at the gene ends were 0 bases for V and 10 bases for J; bases not matched to a gene: 13. Germline assignment: CDR1 LGHNA and CDR2 YSLEER.

The V and J genes are TRBV28 and TRBJ1-2, with a tentative D call TRBD1 (6 bases). The germline V gene has CDR1 MDHEN and CDR2 SYDVKM. V lost 2 bases and J 4 bases, leaving 26 bases between the germline ends. CDR3 length equals 19 residues. CDR3 DNA sequence: TGTGCCAGCAGTTTAGAGGGGGGGCGGGACCGCCGATTTAGCTATGGCTACACCTTC. Translated: CASSLEGGRDRRFSYGYTF.

The rearrangement joins TRBV24-1 to TRBJ2-1, with D unclear. V was clipped by 3 bases and J by 4 bases, with 12 bases between them. This CDR3 has 15 amino acids. The germline V gene encodes CDR1 KGHDR and CDR2 SFDVKD. The CDR3 reads CATSDASLVYNEQFF. The DNA of the CDR3 is TGTGCCACCAGTGATGCGAGTCTAGTTTACAATGAGCAGTTCTTC.

The chain employs TRBV3-1 (or the pseudogene TRBV3-2) and TRBJ2-3; the D call may be TRBD1 or TRBD2 (5 bases each). V was trimmed by 1 base and J by 3 bases, leaving 14 bases between them. The CDR3 has 16 amino acids. Germline CDR1 and CDR2: LGHDT and YNNKEL (reference sequence). CDR3 region: CASSQAATGPTDTQYF. The DNA for the CDR3 is TGTGCCAGCAGCCAAGCAGCAACGGGGCCTACAGATACGCAGTATTTT.

J is TRBJ1-1 and V is TRBV24-1, with 10 bases identical to TRBD1. CDR1 and CDR2 (germline): KGHDR, SFDVKD. With V trimmed by 4 bases and J by 5 bases, 6 bases remained unmatched. There are 15 residues in the CDR3. The CDR3 coding sequence is TGTGCCACCAGTGAAACCGGGACAGGGGCAACTGAAGCTTTCTTT. The encoded protein is CATSETGTGATEAFF.